The 6 T cell receptor beta chains listed next were all sequenced from one sample in a study of blood T cell repertoires in COVID-19. TCRdb keeps only in-frame clones here, not all; method: immunoSEQ multiplex PCR. The sample consists of approximately 250,000 clones, approximately 90% of them appearing once. The sequenced material came from PBMCs or T cells enriched from blood (not recorded which). These receptor sequences come from a woman aged 40-49 years with acute COVID-19.

The V call is TRBV3-1 (or the pseudogene TRBV3-2), the J call TRBJ2-5, with 7 bases fitting TRBD1. This CDR3 spans 15 amino acids. Germline trimming cut 1 base from V and 4 bases from J; bases unmatched to any gene: 6. Germline V CDR1 and CDR2: LGHDT, YNNKEL (reference sequence). The DNA of the CDR3 is TGTGCCAGCAGCCAAGTGCGGGCAGGGGGAGAGACCCAGTACTTC. Amino acids: CASSQVRAGGETQYF.

This chain connects TRBV12-3 or TRBV12-4 to TRBJ1-2; a possible D gene is TRBD1 (6 bases). V was clipped by 5 bases and J by 8 bases, with 12 bases between them. There are 12 residues in the CDR3. CDR3 loop: CASSIQGTGYTF. The CDR3 nucleotides are TGTGCCAGCAGTATACAGGGTACGGGCTACACCTTC.

The chain combines TRBV28 with TRBJ1-2, with no clear D. Trimming removed 6 bases at V and 1 base at J, with 9 bases between. The germline gives CDR1 MDHEN, CDR2 SYDVKM. The CDR3 length is 13 residues. The CDR3 protein is CASSPGNNYGYTF. The CDR3 region has the DNA TGTGCCAGCAGCCCCGGGAATAACTATGGCTACACCTTC.

The chain employs TRBV2 and TRBJ1-5; the match to TRBD1 covers 9 bases. The CDR3 consists of 15 residues. J lost 4 bases, V lost 6 bases, and 7 bases had no gene match. Germline V lookup: CDR1 SNHLY, CDR2 FYNNEI. The CDR3 spells CASSRTGGANQPQHF. The DNA for the CDR3 is TGTGCCAGCAGCAGAACAGGGGGCGCAAATCAGCCCCAGCATTTT.

The chain joins TRBV6-2 or TRBV6-3 to TRBJ2-7, with D unresolved. V was trimmed by 5 bases and J by 6 bases, leaving 14 bases between them. This CDR3 has 13 amino acids. CDR1 and CDR2 (germline): MNHEY, SVGEGT. For the CDR3, the DNA is TGTGCCAGCAGTAAACTGCCGCGGCTCGAGCAGTACGTC. This codes for CASSKLPRLEQYV.

The chain links TRBV6-5 to TRBJ2-7; a weak D match, TRBD1 (5 bases). The CDR3 contains 12 residues. V dropped 8 bases and J dropped 4 bases, with 12 bases sitting between them. CDR1 is MNHEY and CDR2 is SVGAGI in the germline V gene. As DNA, the CDR3 is TGTGCCAGCGGCAGGGCATGGTACGAGCAGTACTTC. It specifies CASGRAWYEQYF.